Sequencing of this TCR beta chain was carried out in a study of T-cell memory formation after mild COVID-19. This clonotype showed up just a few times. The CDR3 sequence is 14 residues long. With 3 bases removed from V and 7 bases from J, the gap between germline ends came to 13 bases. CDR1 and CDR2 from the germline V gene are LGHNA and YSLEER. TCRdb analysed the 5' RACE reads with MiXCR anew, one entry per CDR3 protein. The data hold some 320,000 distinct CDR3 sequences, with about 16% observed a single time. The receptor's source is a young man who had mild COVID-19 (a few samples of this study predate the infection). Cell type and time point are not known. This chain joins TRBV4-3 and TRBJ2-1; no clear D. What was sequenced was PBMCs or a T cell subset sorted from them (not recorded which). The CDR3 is CASSQGYSGNEQFF. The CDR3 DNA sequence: TGCGCCAGCAGCCAGGGGTATAGTGGGAATGAGCAGTTCTTC.